These T cell receptor beta chains were read from a single sample in a study of PD-L1 blockade in urothelial cancer. The method was immunoSEQ multiplex PCR; TCRdb's version includes in-frame clones alone and lacks a portion of them. Of 40,000 to 60,000 clones in the sample, more than 65% were seen once. Material: PBMCs, obtained around atezolizumab (anti-PD-L1) treatment. The receptors derive from a man in his 70s with urothelial cancer. The CDR3 runs from the conserved cysteine through the conserved F or W. Fields, in order: V gene, CDR3 length, D gene, clone size, J gene, CDR3 DNA, CDR3 protein. D genes are given only for firm matches. Clone size appears in some rows only: once, few, many, or a class for an expanded clone.

TRBV7-8	14	NA	NA	TRBJ2-1	TGTGCCAGCAGCTTAGCGGTTCAGGGCCATGAGCAGTTCTTC	CASSLAVQGHEQFF
TRBV6-1	14	TRBD1	NA	TRBJ1-2	TGTGCCAGCAGCGACAGGGCAACTAACTATGGCTACACCTTC	CASSDRATNYGYTF
TRBV29-1	17	NA	NA	TRBJ1-3	TGCAGCGTTGAAGATCGGGTCAAGCTCTCCTCTGGAAACACCATATATTTT	CSVEDRVKLSSGNTIYF
TRBV2	15	TRBD1	NA	TRBJ2-6	TGTGCCAGCACCTACACAGGGGCTGGGGCCAACGTCCTGACTTTC	CASTYTGAGANVLTF
TRBV5-1	16	NA	NA	TRBJ2-2	TGCGCCAGCAGCTTGGTCACAGGGAAGAACACCGGGGAGCTGTTTTTT	CASSLVTGKNTGELFF
TRBV11-3	13	NA	NA	TRBJ2-5	TGTGCCAGCAGCTTTGAGCGGTACGAGACCCAGTACTTC	CASSFERYETQYF
TRBV2	12	NA	NA	TRBJ2-1	TGTGCCAGCAGTGGGAGCTACAATGAGCAGTTCTTC	CASSGSYNEQFF
TRBV10-1	13	TRBD1	NA	TRBJ2-1	TGCGCCAGCAGCACAGGGGTCCCCAATGAGCAGTTCTTC	CASSTGVPNEQFF
TRBV15	15	TRBD1	NA	TRBJ2-1	TGTGCCACCAGCAGGGGGGACAGGATCGGTGGTGAGCAGTTCTTC	CATSRGDRIGGEQFF
TRBV28	17	NA	NA	TRBJ2-7	TGTGCCAGCAGTCCGCCCTCTCTGCAGGGTGTATCCTACGAGCAGTACTTC	CASSPPSLQGVSYEQYF
TRBV5-1	15	TRBD1	NA	TRBJ1-2	TGCGCCAGCAGCCCGAGACAGGGGCTAGAGGGGGGCTACACCTTC	CASSPRQGLEGGYTF
TRBV6-5	16	NA	NA	TRBJ1-3	TGTGCCAGCAGTTACTCGGCGGAGAGCTCTGGAAACACCATATATTTT	CASSYSAESSGNTIYF
TRBV11-3	17	TRBD2	NA	TRBJ2-1	TGTGCCAGCAGCTTAAATTTCGGGACTAGCGGGAGAGTTGAGCAGTTCTTC	CASSLNFGTSGRVEQFF
TRBV7-9	17	TRBD1	medium-sized	TRBJ2-5	TGTGCCAGCAGCTCCTCCCGACAGGGATTTGGGTTAGAGACCCAGTACTTC	CASSSSRQGFGLETQYF
TRBV7-2	17	TRBD2	NA	TRBJ2-3	TGTGCCAGCAGCTTATTAGCGGGAGGCCGATTCACAGATACGCAGTATTTT	CASSLLAGGRFTDTQYF
TRBV13	17	TRBD2	NA	TRBJ2-7	TGTGCCAGCAGCCCGGGACTAGCGGGCCTACCCTCCTACGAGCAGTACTTC	CASSPGLAGLPSYEQYF
TRBV13	13	NA	few	TRBJ1-1	TGTGCCAGCAGCCGAGACACCTACACTGAAGCTTTCTTT	CASSRDTYTEAFF
TRBV11-2	17	TRBD2	NA	TRBJ2-1	TGTGCCAGCAGCTTAGATCAGCGGGAGGGCCTCTACAATGAGCAGTTCTTC	CASSLDQREGLYNEQFF
TRBV28	14	NA	NA	TRBJ1-1	TGTGCCAGCAGCAACGCCGGGGGGCGGACTGAAGCTTTCTTT	CASSNAGGRTEAFF
TRBV2	16	NA	few	TRBJ2-3	TGTGCCAGCAGCTCAGGGCCCAGGGGCGGGCCAGATACGCAGTATTTT	CASSSGPRGGPDTQYF
TRBV19	13	NA	few	TRBJ2-1	TGTGCCAGCGCAGACGGACTCTACAATGAGCAGTTCTTC	CASADGLYNEQFF
TRBV18	15	NA	NA	TRBJ2-1	TGTGCCAGCTCACCACCGGAGCGGGTCAACAATGAGCAGTTCTTC	CASSPPERVNNEQFF
TRBV15	15	TRBD2	NA	TRBJ2-2	TGTGCCACCAGCAGAGGCGGGAGCAGGACCGGGGAGCTGTTTTTT	CATSRGGSRTGELFF
TRBV6-1	11	NA	many	TRBJ2-7	TGTGCCAGCAGTGGAGTCTACGAGCAGTACTTC	CASSGVYEQYF
TRBV19	15	NA	NA	TRBJ1-3	TGTGCCAGTAGTATCCGCCTGAGCTCTGGAAACACCATATATTTT	CASSIRLSSGNTIYF
TRBV19	16	TRBD2	NA	TRBJ2-7	TGTGCCAGTACAGCAGGGCGGACTAGCCCTCCCTACGAGCAGTACTTC	CASTAGRTSPPYEQYF
TRBV4-1	17	TRBD1	once	TRBJ1-1	TGCGCCAGCAGCCAAGGCGGGACAGGGGGCATGAACACTGAAGCTTTCTTT	CASSQGGTGGMNTEAFF
TRBV4-1	16	NA	once	TRBJ1-4	TGCGCCAGCAGCCAATATCCGGCCACAGGGAATGAAAAACTGTTTTTT	CASSQYPATGNEKLFF
TRBV28	12	NA	NA	TRBJ1-5	TGTGCCAGCAGTTTAGGCGGGGGTCCCCAGCATTTT	CASSLGGGPQHF
TRBV18	17	NA	NA	TRBJ2-7	TGTGCCAGCTCACCACGGTACGAAAGGGGAAGTGTCTACGAGCAGTACTTC	CASSPRYERGSVYEQYF
TRBV6-1	16	TRBD1	NA	TRBJ2-2	TGTGCCAGCAGTGAATACGGGACAGGGGACACCGGGGAGCTGTTTTTT	CASSEYGTGDTGELFF
TRBV25-1	13	TRBD1	NA	TRBJ2-3	TGTGCCAGCCTACCTCCAGGGGGAGATACGCAGTATTTT	CASLPPGGDTQYF